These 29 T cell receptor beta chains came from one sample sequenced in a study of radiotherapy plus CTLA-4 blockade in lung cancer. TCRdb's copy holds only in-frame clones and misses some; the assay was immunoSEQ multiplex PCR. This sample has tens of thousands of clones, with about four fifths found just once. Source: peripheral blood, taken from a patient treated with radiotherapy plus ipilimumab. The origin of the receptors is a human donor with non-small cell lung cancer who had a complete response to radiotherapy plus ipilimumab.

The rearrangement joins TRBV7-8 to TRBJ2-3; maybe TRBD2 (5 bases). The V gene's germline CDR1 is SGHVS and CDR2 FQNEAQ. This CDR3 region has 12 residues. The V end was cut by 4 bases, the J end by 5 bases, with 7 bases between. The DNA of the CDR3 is TGTGCCAGCAGCTGGGCGGGAGATACGCAGTATTTT. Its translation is CASSWAGDTQYF.

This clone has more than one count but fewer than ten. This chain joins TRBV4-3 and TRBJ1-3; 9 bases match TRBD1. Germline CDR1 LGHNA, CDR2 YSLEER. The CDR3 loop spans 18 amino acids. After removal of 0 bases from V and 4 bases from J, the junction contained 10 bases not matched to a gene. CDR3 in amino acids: CASSQDEGSGTGGNTIYF. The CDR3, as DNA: TGCGCCAGCAGCCAAGATGAGGGGTCCGGGACAGGGGGAAACACCATATATTTT.

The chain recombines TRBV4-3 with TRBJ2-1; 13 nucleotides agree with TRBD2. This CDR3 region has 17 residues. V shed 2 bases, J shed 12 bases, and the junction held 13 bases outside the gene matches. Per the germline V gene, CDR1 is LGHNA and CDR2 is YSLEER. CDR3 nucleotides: TGCGCCAGCAGCCAACTGTATTCTGGACTAGCGGGAGATGGGCAGTTCTTC. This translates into CASSQLYSGLAGDGQFF.

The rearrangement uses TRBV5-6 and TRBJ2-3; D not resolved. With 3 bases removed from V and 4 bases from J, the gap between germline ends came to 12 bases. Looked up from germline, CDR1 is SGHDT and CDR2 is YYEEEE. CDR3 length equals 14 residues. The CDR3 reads CASSYSVGADTQYF. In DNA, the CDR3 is TGTGCCAGCAGCTATTCGGTGGGCGCAGATACGCAGTATTTT.

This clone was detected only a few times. The CDR3 sequence is CASSLVGSGNTIYF. The CDR3 DNA follows: TGTGCCAGCAGCTTAGTCGGCTCTGGAAACACCATATATTTT. The V call is TRBV13, the J call TRBJ1-3; D is ambiguous. V lost 1 base and J 0 bases, leaving 4 bases between the germline ends. This CDR3 has 14 amino acids. In germline, CDR1 is PRHDT, CDR2 FYEKMQ (reference sequence).

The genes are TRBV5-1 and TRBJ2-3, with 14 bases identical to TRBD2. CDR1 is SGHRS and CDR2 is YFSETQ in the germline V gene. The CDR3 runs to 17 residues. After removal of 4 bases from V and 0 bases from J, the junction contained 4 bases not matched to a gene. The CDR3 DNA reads TGCGCCAGCAGCCCCGGGACTAGCGGGAGTAGCACAGATACGCAGTATTTT. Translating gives CASSPGTSGSSTDTQYF.

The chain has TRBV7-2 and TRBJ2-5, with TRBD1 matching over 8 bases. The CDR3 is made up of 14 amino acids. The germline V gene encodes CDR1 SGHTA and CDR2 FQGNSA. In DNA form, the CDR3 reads TGTGCTACCATCCCAAACGGACAGGGACAGACCCAGTACTTC. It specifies CATIPNGQGQTQYF. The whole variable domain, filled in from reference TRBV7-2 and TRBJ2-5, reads GAGVSQSPSNKVTEKGKDVELRCDPISGHTALYWYRQSLGQGLEFLIYFQGNSAPDKSGLPSDRFSAERTGGSVSTLTIQRTQQEDSAVYLCATIPNGQGQTQYFGPGTRLLVL.

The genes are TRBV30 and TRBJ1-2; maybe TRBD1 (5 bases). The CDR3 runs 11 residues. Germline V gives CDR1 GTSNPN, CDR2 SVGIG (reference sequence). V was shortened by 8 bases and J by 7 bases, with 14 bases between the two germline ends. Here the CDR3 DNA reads TGTGCCCGGTTGCTGGGGGGTGGCTACACCTTC. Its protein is CARLLGGGYTF. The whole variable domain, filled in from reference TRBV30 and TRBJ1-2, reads SQTIHQWPATLVQPVGSPLSLECTVEGTSNPNLYWYRQAAGRGLQLLFYSVGIGQISSEVPQNLSASRPQDRQFILSSKKLLLSDSGFYLCARLLGGGYTFGSGTRLTVV.

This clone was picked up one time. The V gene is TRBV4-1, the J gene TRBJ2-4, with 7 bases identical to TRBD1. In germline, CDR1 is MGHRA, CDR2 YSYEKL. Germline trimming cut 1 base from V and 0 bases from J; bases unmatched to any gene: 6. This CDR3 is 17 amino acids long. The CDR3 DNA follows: TGCGCCAGCAGCCAAGGATCACAGGGGCTAGCCAAAAACATTCAGTACTTC. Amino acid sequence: CASSQGSQGLAKNIQYF.

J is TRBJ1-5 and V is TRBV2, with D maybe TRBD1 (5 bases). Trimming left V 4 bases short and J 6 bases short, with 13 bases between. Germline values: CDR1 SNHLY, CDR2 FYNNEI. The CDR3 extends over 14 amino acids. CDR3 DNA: TGTGCCAGCAGTGTAGGTCAGGGAGGTCAGCCCCAGCATTTT. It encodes CASSVGQGGQPQHF.

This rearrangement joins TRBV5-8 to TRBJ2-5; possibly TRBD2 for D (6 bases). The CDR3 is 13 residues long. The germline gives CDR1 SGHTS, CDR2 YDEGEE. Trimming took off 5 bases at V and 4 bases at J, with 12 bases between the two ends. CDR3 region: CASRRGNGETQYF. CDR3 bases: TGTGCCAGCAGACGGGGGAACGGAGAGACCCAGTACTTC.

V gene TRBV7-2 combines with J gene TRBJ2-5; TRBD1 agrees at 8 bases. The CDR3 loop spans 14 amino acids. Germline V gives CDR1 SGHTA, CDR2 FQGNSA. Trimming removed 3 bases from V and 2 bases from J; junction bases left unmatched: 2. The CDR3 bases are TGTGCCAGCAGCTTCTGGACAGGGCAAGAGACCCAGTACTTC. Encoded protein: CASSFWTGQETQYF.

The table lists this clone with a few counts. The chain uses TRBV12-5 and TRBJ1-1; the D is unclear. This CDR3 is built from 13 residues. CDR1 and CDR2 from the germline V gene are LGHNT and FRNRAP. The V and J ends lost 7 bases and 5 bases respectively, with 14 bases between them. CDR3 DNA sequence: TGTGCTAGTGTTCCTATGGGCGTAACTGAAGCTTTCTTT. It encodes CASVPMGVTEAFF.

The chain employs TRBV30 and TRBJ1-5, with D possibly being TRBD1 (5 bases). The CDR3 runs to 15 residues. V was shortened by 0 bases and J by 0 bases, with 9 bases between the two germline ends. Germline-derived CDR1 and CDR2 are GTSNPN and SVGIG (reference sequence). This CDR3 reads CAWSVRQSSNQPQHF. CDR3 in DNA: TGTGCCTGGAGTGTACGACAGTCTAGCAATCAGCCCCAGCATTTT.

The CDR3 nucleotides are TGTGCCAGTAGTATTAATTCGGGTTATGGCTACACCTTC. This translates into CASSINSGYGYTF. The chain links TRBV19 to TRBJ1-2, with D hard to call. The germline V and J ends were trimmed by 3 bases and 5 bases, with 10 bases remaining between them. The CDR3 runs to 13 residues. Germline V lookup: CDR1 LNHDA, CDR2 SQIVND (reference sequence).

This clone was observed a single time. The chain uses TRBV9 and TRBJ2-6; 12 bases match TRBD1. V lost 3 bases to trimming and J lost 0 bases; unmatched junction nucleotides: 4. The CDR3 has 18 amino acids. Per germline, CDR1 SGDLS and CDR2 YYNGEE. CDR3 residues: CASSGGDRGPSGANVLTF. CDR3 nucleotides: TGTGCCAGCAGCGGCGGGGACAGGGGGCCCTCTGGGGCCAACGTCCTGACTTTC. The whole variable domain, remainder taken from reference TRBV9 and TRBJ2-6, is DSGVTQTPKHLITATGQRVTLRCSPRSGDLSVYWYQQSLDQGLQFLIQYYNGEERAKGNILERFSAQQFPDLHSELNLSSLELGDSALYFCASSGGDRGPSGANVLTFGAGSRLTVL.

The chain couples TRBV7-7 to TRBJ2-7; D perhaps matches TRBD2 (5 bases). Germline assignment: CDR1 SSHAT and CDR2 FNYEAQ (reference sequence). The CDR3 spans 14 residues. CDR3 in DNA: TGTGCTAGCAGCTTAAGAGGGCCCCAAGACGAGCAGTACGTC. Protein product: CASSLRGPQDEQYV.

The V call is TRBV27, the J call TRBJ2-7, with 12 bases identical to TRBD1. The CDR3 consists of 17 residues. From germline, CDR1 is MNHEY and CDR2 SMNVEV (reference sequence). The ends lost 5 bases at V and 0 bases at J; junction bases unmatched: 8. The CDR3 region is CASSVGTGGPSSYEQYF. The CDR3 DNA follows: TGTGCCAGCAGTGTTGGGACAGGGGGCCCGTCCTCCTACGAGCAGTACTTC.

The CDR3 reads CASSPRRQFDSLNTEAFF. The CDR3 coding sequence is TGTGCCAGCTCACCCCGCCGACAATTTGACAGTCTAAACACTGAAGCTTTCTTT. This chain joins TRBV18 and TRBJ1-1, with TRBD1 as a possible D gene (5 bases). With 3 bases removed from V and 2 bases from J, the gap between germline ends came to 22 bases. The CDR3 has 18 residues. Germline V gene lookup returns CDR1 KGHSH and CDR2 LQKENI. Full variable domain (remainder filled in from reference TRBV18 and TRBJ1-1): NAGVMQNPRHLVRRRGQEARLRCSPMKGHSHVYWYRQLPEEGLKFMVYLQKENIIDESGMPKERFSAEFPKEGPSILRIQQVVRGDSAAYFCASSPRRQFDSLNTEAFFGQGTRLTVV.

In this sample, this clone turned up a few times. The CDR3 sequence is CASSQGGASGTYNEQFF. The CDR3 DNA follows: TGCGCCAGCAGCCAAGGGGGGGCTAGCGGAACCTACAATGAGCAGTTCTTC. V usage is TRBV4-3 and J usage is TRBJ2-1; a possible D gene is TRBD2 (7 bases). Germline CDR1 reads LGHNA; CDR2 reads YSLEER. This CDR3 has 17 amino acids. The ends were cut back, 1 base at V and 2 bases at J, with 15 bases in the middle.

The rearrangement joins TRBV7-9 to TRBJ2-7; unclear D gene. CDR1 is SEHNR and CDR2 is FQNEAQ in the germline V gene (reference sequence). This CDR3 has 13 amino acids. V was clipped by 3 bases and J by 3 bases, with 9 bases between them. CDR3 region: CASSFPGYYEQYF. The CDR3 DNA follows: TGTGCCAGCAGCTTCCCCGGTTACTACGAGCAGTACTTC.

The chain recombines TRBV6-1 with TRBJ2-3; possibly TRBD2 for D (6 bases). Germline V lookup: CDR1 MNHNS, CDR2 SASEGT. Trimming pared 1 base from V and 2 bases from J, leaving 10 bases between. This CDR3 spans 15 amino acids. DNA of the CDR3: TGTGCCAGCAGTGAAGGGACTATTTCCACAGATACGCAGTATTTT. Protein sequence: CASSEGTISTDTQYF.

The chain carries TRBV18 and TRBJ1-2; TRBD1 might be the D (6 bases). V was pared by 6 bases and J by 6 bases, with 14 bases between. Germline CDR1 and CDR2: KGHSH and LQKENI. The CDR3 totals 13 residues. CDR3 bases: TGTGCCAGCTCCCGGACAGTGGGGGATGGCTACACCTTC. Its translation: CASSRTVGDGYTF.

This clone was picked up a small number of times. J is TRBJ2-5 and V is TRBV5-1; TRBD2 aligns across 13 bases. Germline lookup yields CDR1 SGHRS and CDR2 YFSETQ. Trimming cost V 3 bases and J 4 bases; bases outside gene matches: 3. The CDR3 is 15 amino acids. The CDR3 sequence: CASSWGLAGTETQYF. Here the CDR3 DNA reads TGCGCCAGCAGCTGGGGACTAGCGGGAACAGAGACCCAGTACTTC.

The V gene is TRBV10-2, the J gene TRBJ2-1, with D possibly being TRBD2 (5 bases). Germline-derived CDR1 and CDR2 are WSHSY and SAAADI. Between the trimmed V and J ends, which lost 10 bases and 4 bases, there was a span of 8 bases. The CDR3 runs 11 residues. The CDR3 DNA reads TGCGCCACCGGGATGTACAATGAGCAGTTCTTC. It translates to CATGMYNEQFF.

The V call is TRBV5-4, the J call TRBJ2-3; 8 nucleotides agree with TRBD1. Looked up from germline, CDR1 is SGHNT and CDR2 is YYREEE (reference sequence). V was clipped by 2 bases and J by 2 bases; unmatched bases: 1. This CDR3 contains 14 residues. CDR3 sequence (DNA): TGTGCCAGCAGCTTCCAGGGGGCCACAGATACGCAGTATTTT. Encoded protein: CASSFQGATDTQYF.

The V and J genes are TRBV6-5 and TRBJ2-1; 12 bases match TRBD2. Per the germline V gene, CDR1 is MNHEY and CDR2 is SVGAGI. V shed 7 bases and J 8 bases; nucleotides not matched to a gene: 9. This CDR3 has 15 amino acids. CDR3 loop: CASTEASGRVDEQFF. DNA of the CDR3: TGTGCCAGCACCGAGGCTAGCGGGAGGGTGGATGAGCAGTTCTTC.

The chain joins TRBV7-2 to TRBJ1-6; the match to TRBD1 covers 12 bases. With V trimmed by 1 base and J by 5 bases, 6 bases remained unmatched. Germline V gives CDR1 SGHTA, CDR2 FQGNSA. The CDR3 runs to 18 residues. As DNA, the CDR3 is TGTGCCAGCAGCTTAGGCGGGACAGGGGGCGGAAATAATTCACCCCTCCACTTT. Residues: CASSLGGTGGGNNSPLHF.

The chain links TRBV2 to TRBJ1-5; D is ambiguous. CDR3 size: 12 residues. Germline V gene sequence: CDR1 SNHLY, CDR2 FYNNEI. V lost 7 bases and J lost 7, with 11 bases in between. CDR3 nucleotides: TGTGCCAGCAACCAGGAACTCCAGCCCCAGCATTTT. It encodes CASNQELQPQHF.